This TCR beta chain was retrieved from a study of T-cell reconstitution after alpha-beta-depleted transplantation in children. The CDR3 is 14 residues long. Trimming stripped 3 bases from V and 2 bases from J, with 9 bases between. The germline gives CDR1 SNHLY, CDR2 FYNNEI. A TCRbeta library incorporating unique molecular identifiers was prepared. TCRdb passed the PCR reads through MiXCR, listing each CDR3 protein once. Found here are roughly 200,000 distinct CDR3 sequences, 8% to 10% of them singletons; the top ten hold around 6%. This clonotype has only a few counts. The sample was PBMCs from the stem cell graft donor, taken from the stem cell graft. The sequence came from a human donor who donated a stem cell graft to a child with acute lymphoblastic leukemia. This chain links TRBV2 with TRBJ2-3; D gene unclear. CDR3 sequence reads: CASSEWTITDTQYF. The DNA of the CDR3 is TGTGCCAGCAGTGAGTGGACCATCACAGATACGCAGTATTTT.